This T cell receptor (beta chain) was observed in a study of shared clonotypes between healthy human individuals. This CDR3 comprises 14 residues. J lost 4 bases, V lost 6 bases, and 6 bases had no gene match. CDR1 LGHNA and CDR2 YSLEER come from the germline V gene. Profiling relied on immunoSEQ multiplex PCR, and the TCRdb table lists in-frame clones only, not all of them. The table includes over a million clones, around 78% detected once. Regarding this clone: The antigen is not known.

Study-wide results and caveats: With few donors, the genetic and exposure-history diversity represented was limited.

J is TRBJ1-2 and V is TRBV4-3, with TRBD1 matching 9 bases. This clonotype was sampled from a man between 18 and 35 years old in good health. Some clones in this sample may be carry-over from other donors' samples. Material for sequencing was memory CD4+ T cells from PBMCs. Subset described: CD45RA-negative fraction. The CDR3 protein is CASSHGDRAYGYTF. The CDR3 coding sequence is TGCGCCAGCAGTCACGGGGACAGGGCCTATGGCTACACCTTC.